These 19 T cell receptor beta chains came from one sample sequenced in a study of OX40 agonist ivuxolimab in advanced cancers. The data were produced by immunoSEQ multiplex PCR, yet TCRdb's version contains in-frame clones alone and is incomplete. The data contain tens of thousands of clones, about four fifths of them singletons. Sequenced material: CD4+ or CD8+ T cells sorted from blood, taken in a trial of the OX40 agonist ivuxolimab. The origin of the receptors is an adult with an advanced solid tumor such as melanoma, head and neck, liver or kidney cancer.

The V and J genes are TRBV30 and TRBJ2-5; no firm D call. Germline CDR1 reads GTSNPN; CDR2 reads SVGIG (reference sequence). The CDR3 contains 11 residues. V lost 5 bases, J lost 2 bases, and 6 bases lay in between. The CDR3 nucleotides are TGTGCCTGGTCCCATCAAGAGACCCAGTACTTC. Translating gives CAWSHQETQYF.

The chain carries TRBV7-2 and TRBJ2-1; 7 bases line up with TRBD2. Germline V gene data show CDR1 as SGHTA and CDR2 as FQGNSA. The CDR3 length is 15 residues. V lost 0 bases and J lost 4; bases outside the gene matches: 3. The CDR3 here is CASSLASGGYNEQFF. CDR3 DNA sequence: TGTGCCAGCAGCTTAGCCTCGGGGGGTTACAATGAGCAGTTCTTC.

The chain is built from TRBV30 and TRBJ2-7; 7 nucleotides agree with TRBD1. Germline CDR1 and CDR2: GTSNPN and SVGIG (reference sequence). V shed 1 base, J shed 8 bases, and the junction held 5 bases outside the gene matches. The CDR3 length is 12 residues. CDR3 nucleotide sequence: TGTGCCTGGAGTGATAACAGGGGTCAGCAGTACTTC. This gives the protein CAWSDNRGQQYF.

The V gene is TRBV14, the J gene TRBJ2-1; D could derive from TRBD1 or TRBD2 (5 bases each). This CDR3 is built from 14 residues. CDR1 is SGHDN, CDR2 FVKESK, per germline. The ends were cut back, 2 bases at V and 6 bases at J, with 11 bases in the middle. This CDR3 is CASSQTGTINEQFF. DNA for the CDR3: TGTGCCAGCAGCCAAACCGGGACGATCAATGAGCAGTTCTTC.

This chain uses TRBV6-5 with TRBJ1-4, with a weak D call TRBD1 (6 bases). The CDR3 is 15 residues long. Germline CDR1 MNHEY, CDR2 SVGAGI. V was trimmed by 6 bases and J by 4 bases, leaving 15 bases between them. CDR3 in amino acids: CASRRNRALNEKLFF. The CDR3 nucleotides read TGTGCCAGCAGACGTAACAGGGCGCTTAATGAAAAACTGTTTTTT.

This chain links TRBV6-1 with TRBJ2-5; 11 positions match TRBD2. The CDR3 consists of 14 residues. Germline V gives CDR1 MNHNS, CDR2 SASEGT. With 4 bases clipped from V and 4 bases from J, the junction kept 2 bases outside the gene matches. CDR3 region: CASSVTSGGETQYF. CDR3 nucleotide sequence: TGTGCCAGCAGTGTCACTAGCGGGGGAGAGACCCAGTACTTC.

In this sample, this clone turned up a few times. The chain couples TRBV18 to TRBJ1-2, with D tentatively TRBD1 (5 bases). This CDR3 contains 12 residues. The V end was cut by 1 base, the J end by 8 bases, with 8 bases between. Germline V gene lookup returns CDR1 KGHSH and CDR2 LQKENI. The DNA of the CDR3 is TGTGCCAGCTCACCACAGGGGAGAGGCTACACCTTC. Amino acids: CASSPQGRGYTF.

V is TRBV30 and J is TRBJ1-1; D ambiguous. The CDR3 contains 13 residues. CDR1 and CDR2 from the germline V gene are GTSNPN and SVGIG (reference sequence). V was trimmed by 2 bases and J by 4 bases, leaving 11 bases between them. CDR3 protein: CAWSSQRFTEAFF. The CDR3 nucleotides are TGTGCCTGGAGTTCACAGCGATTCACTGAAGCTTTCTTT.

V and J are TRBV2 and TRBJ2-1, with 10 bases identical to TRBD2. The CDR3 extends over 20 amino acids. Germline CDR1 and CDR2: SNHLY and FYNNEI. V dropped 4 bases and J dropped 0; count of bases not matched to a gene: 15. CDR3 sequence (DNA): TGTGCCAGCAGTGCCCCAGCTAGCGGGGGTCCTCTAAGCTCCTACAATGAGCAGTTCTTC. This encodes CASSAPASGGPLSSYNEQFF.

The chain employs TRBV5-1 and TRBJ2-2; 9 bases align to TRBD1. Trimming at V came to 4 bases and at J to 5 bases, leaving 6 bases not matched to a gene. The germline CDR1 and CDR2 sequences are SGHRS and YFSETQ. The CDR3 has 15 residues. The CDR3 spells CASSGKGQGTGELFF. Written as DNA, the CDR3 is TGCGCCAGCAGCGGGAAGGGACAGGGAACCGGGGAGCTGTTTTTT. The entire variable domain, with the rest obtained from reference TRBV5-1 and TRBJ2-2, is as follows: KAGVTQTPRYLIKTRGQQVTLSCSPISGHRSVSWYQQTPGQGLQFLFEYFSETQRNKGNFPGRFSGRQFSNSRSEMNVSTLELGDSALYLCASSGKGQGTGELFFGEGSRLTVL.

V usage is TRBV9 and J usage is TRBJ1-3, with D hard to call. V dropped 0 bases and J dropped 0 bases, with 7 bases sitting between them. Germline V gene data show CDR1 as SGDLS and CDR2 as YYNGEE. There are 15 residues in the CDR3. CDR3: CASSVGTDSGNTIYF. The CDR3 bases are TGTGCCAGCAGCGTAGGGACCGACTCTGGAAACACCATATATTTT.

The DNA for the CDR3 is TGTGCCAGCAGATCCTTGGGACTGTACACCGGGGAGCTGTTTTTT. It is translated as CASRSLGLYTGELFF. The chain recombines TRBV11-3 with TRBJ2-2, with D perhaps TRBD2 (6 bases). V was shortened by 6 bases and J by 3 bases, with 14 bases between the two germline ends. The germline gives CDR1 SGHNT, CDR2 YENEEA. The CDR3 runs to 15 residues.

This clone was seen only a few times. The chain links TRBV7-2 to TRBJ1-5, with 8 bases fitting TRBD1. With 7 bases clipped from V and 7 bases from J, the junction kept 6 bases outside the gene matches. This CDR3 spans 13 amino acids. The germline V gene has CDR1 SGHTA and CDR2 FQGNSA. The CDR3 spells CASTGQVGQPQHF. CDR3 DNA: TGTGCCAGCACGGGACAGGTTGGGCAGCCCCAGCATTTT. The whole variable domain, remainder taken from reference TRBV7-2 and TRBJ1-5, is GAGVSQSPSNKVTEKGKDVELRCDPISGHTALYWYRQSLGQGLEFLIYFQGNSAPDKSGLPSDRFSAERTGGSVSTLTIQRTQQEDSAVYLCASTGQVGQPQHFGDGTRLSIL.

The chain recombines TRBV12-5 with TRBJ1-5, with TRBD1 matching over 12 bases. V was pared by 1 base and J by 2 bases, with 3 bases of the junction left unmatched. Germline assignment: CDR1 LGHNT and CDR2 FRNRAP. This CDR3 contains 17 residues. The CDR3 DNA sequence: TGTGCTAGTGGTTTGGGTGGGACAGGGGGCCGCAATCAGCCCCAGCATTTT. This sequence encodes CASGLGGTGGRNQPQHF.

The gene calls are TRBV30 and TRBJ1-5; maybe TRBD1 (6 bases). From germline, CDR1 is GTSNPN and CDR2 SVGIG (reference sequence). V was shortened by 1 base and J by 6 bases, with 13 bases between the two germline ends. This CDR3 region has 14 residues. CDR3 loop: CAWSDGQMAQPQHF. The DNA for the CDR3 is TGTGCCTGGAGTGATGGACAGATGGCTCAGCCCCAGCATTTT. Looking up the rest from reference TRBV30 and TRBJ1-5 gives the full variable domain: SQTIHQWPATLVQPVGSPLSLECTVEGTSNPNLYWYRQAAGRGLQLLFYSVGIGQISSEVPQNLSASRPQDRQFILSSKKLLLSDSGFYLCAWSDGQMAQPQHFGDGTRLSIL.

This chain joins TRBV5-1 and TRBJ2-1; 13 bases map to TRBD2. This CDR3 contains 16 residues. CDR1 is SGHRS, CDR2 YFSETQ, per germline. J was trimmed by 7 bases and V by 4 bases; bases with no gene match: 8. The CDR3 sequence is CASSITSGGAENEQFF. DNA of the CDR3: TGCGCCAGCAGCATCACTAGCGGGGGGGCCGAAAATGAGCAGTTCTTC.

This sequence joins TRBV2 and TRBJ1-2, with TRBD1 matching 9 bases. Germline lookup yields CDR1 SNHLY and CDR2 FYNNEI. The CDR3 spans 15 residues. With 5 bases clipped from V and 7 bases from J, the junction kept 11 bases outside the gene matches. The CDR3 region is CASSLGLGTGSGYTF. DNA for the CDR3: TGTGCCAGCAGTCTAGGCCTCGGGACAGGGAGTGGCTACACCTTC.

DNA for the CDR3: TGTGCCAGCACCCTCAAGGTGGGGGGAGTGGGTCAGCCCCAGCATTTT. Protein product: CASTLKVGGVGQPQHF. The V gene is TRBV6-6, the J gene TRBJ1-5; maybe TRBD1 (5 bases). Deletions cut 7 bases from V and 6 bases from J, with 22 bases between. The germline V gene encodes CDR1 MNHNY and CDR2 SVGAGI (reference sequence). The CDR3 is made up of 16 amino acids.

The chain is built from TRBV19 and TRBJ1-5, with 9 bases identical to TRBD1. V was pared by 5 bases and J by 4 bases, with 3 bases of the junction left unmatched. Germline V gene lookup returns CDR1 LNHDA and CDR2 SQIVND (reference sequence). The CDR3 has 14 residues. CDR3 sequence (DNA): TGTGCCAGTAGTCGGACAGGGGAAAATCAGCCCCAGCATTTT. Translation gives CASSRTGENQPQHF.